The clone carrying this TCR beta chain was seen just once. The antigen is unknown. These data are taken from a study of shared clonotypes between healthy human individuals. Study-level findings and limits: Though the depth was large, rarefaction showed that sorted-subset sequencing was incomplete.

This was a deep-level run. Produced via immunoSEQ multiplex PCR; TCRdb's table is partial and in-frame only. The data show some 2.4 million clones, approximately 94% seen once. V was pared by 10 bases and J by 0 bases, with 10 bases between. The germline CDR1 and CDR2 sequences are MNHNY and SVGAGI (reference sequence). The CDR3 runs 12 residues. The sample was naive CD4+ T cells from PBMCs. Subset defined: CD45RA+ positively selected. This TCR came from a young man in good health. Some clones in this sample may be carry-over from other donors' samples. The rearrangement uses TRBV6-6 and TRBJ2-7; no firm D call. The CDR3 spells CAIQDGSYEQYF. CDR3 DNA sequence: TGTGCCATCCAGGACGGCTCCTACGAGCAGTACTTC.